The 29 T cell receptor beta chains below were found in one sample sequenced in a study of cytomegalovirus exposure and HLA in healthy donors. A multiplex PCR was run with 60 Vbeta primers and 13 Jbeta primers. Method: immunoSEQ multiplex PCR; TCRdb's copy keeps in-frame clones and lacks some. This repertoire shows about 140,000 clones, roughly 76% found once; its top ten account for about 1.3%. Specimen: PBMCs. The receptors come from a female donor in good health and CMV-seronegative.

This clone was seen just once. The rearrangement links TRBV28 to TRBJ1-4, with 7 bases fitting TRBD1. The CDR3 is made up of 14 amino acids. Germline trimming cut 7 bases from V and 5 bases from J; bases unmatched to any gene: 7. Germline V lookup: CDR1 MDHEN, CDR2 SYDVKM. CDR3 region: CASKTTGMNEKLFF. As DNA, the CDR3 is TGTGCCAGCAAAACGACAGGGATGAATGAAAAACTGTTTTTT.

V usage is TRBV15 and J usage is TRBJ2-7; 8 bases map to TRBD1. From germline, CDR1 is LNHNV and CDR2 YYDKDF (reference sequence). The CDR3 is 13 residues long. The V segment lost 9 bases and the J segment 0 bases; nucleotides outside the gene matches: 4. The CDR3 loop reads CATRDRFSYEQYF. CDR3 coding DNA: TGTGCCACTCGGGACAGGTTCTCCTACGAGCAGTACTTC.

Note on this clone: Other DNA sequences in the same sample also yield this CDR3. V usage is TRBV5-1 and J usage is TRBJ2-3; 12 nucleotides agree with TRBD2. Germline CDR1 SGHRS, CDR2 YFSETQ. Germline trimming cut 1 base from V and 6 bases from J; bases unmatched to any gene: 3. The CDR3 is 15 amino acids. As DNA, the CDR3 is TGCGCCAGCAGCTTGTTGACTAGCGGGAGCGATACGCAGTATTTT. It encodes CASSLLTSGSDTQYF.

The V gene is TRBV28, the J gene TRBJ2-7; TRBD1 is a possible D gene (5 bases). Germline V CDR1 and CDR2: MDHEN, SYDVKM. CDR3 length: 15 residues. V gave up 3 bases and J gave up 6 bases, with 18 bases separating them. CDR3: CASSLLARVIGEQYF. CDR3 sequence (DNA): TGTGCCAGCAGTTTGTTGGCCAGGGTAATTGGCGAGCAGTACTTC. The full variable domain, completed using reference TRBV28 and TRBJ2-7, is DVKVTQSSRYLVKRTGEKVFLECVQDMDHENMFWYRQDPGLGLRLIYFSYDVKMKEKGDIPEGYSVSREKKERFSLILESASTNQTSMYLCASSLLARVIGEQYFGPGTRLTVT.

The chain carries TRBV7-2 and TRBJ2-1, with D perhaps matching TRBD2 (5 bases). Germline loops: CDR1 SGHTA, CDR2 FQGNSA. CDR3 length: 11 residues. The V and J ends lost 1 base and 13 bases respectively, with 8 bases between them. The CDR3 DNA is TGTGCCAGCAGCTTAGTAGCGTCCCAGTTCTTC. It encodes CASSLVASQFF.

The chain combines TRBV27 with TRBJ2-5; 10 bases match TRBD2. CDR1 MNHEY and CDR2 SMNVEV come from the germline V gene (reference sequence). The CDR3 has 15 amino acids. J gave up 4 bases and V 4 bases, and 6 bases lay outside the gene matches. CDR3 sequence (DNA): TGTGCCAGCAGTTGGCTAGCGGGAGAGGGAGAGACCCAGTACTTC. This translates into CASSWLAGEGETQYF.

This chain connects TRBV7-9 to TRBJ2-3; 7 nucleotides align to TRBD2. The CDR3 runs 16 residues. Germline V CDR1 and CDR2: SEHNR, FQNEAQ (reference sequence). V lost 1 base to trimming and J lost 3 bases; unmatched junction nucleotides: 7. The chain's CDR3 is CASSLEGGSRTDTQYF. The CDR3 bases are TGTGCCAGCAGCTTAGAGGGCGGGAGTAGAACAGATACGCAGTATTTT.

The chain combines TRBV6-5 with TRBJ2-7; the D gene is possibly TRBD1 (5 bases). The CDR3 is 14 residues long. CDR1 MNHEY and CDR2 SVGAGI come from the germline V gene. V lost 2 bases, J lost 2 bases, and 10 bases lay in between. The CDR3 loop is CASSYRQTPYEQYF. CDR3 bases: TGTGCCAGCAGTTACCGACAGACCCCCTACGAGCAGTACTTC.

This chain connects TRBV28 to TRBJ2-5; 13 bases fit TRBD2. The J call is in doubt because the DNA end fits TRBJ2-7 better. This CDR3 comprises 15 residues. The germline CDR1 and CDR2 sequences are MDHEN and SYDVKM. The DNA for the CDR3 is TGTGCCAGCAGTTCCTGGACTAGCGGGAGTGACGAGCAGTACTTC. Translating gives CASSSWTSGSDEQYF.

The chain joins TRBV14 to TRBJ2-3; 10 bases fit TRBD2. The germline CDR1 and CDR2 sequences are SGHDN and FVKESK. The CDR3 consists of 18 residues. The ends lost 0 bases at V and 4 bases at J; junction bases unmatched: 10. CDR3 in DNA: TGTGCCAGCAGCCAAGATCCCCAGCTAGCGGGAGTCCCAGATACGCAGTATTTT. It encodes CASSQDPQLAGVPDTQYF.

The rearrangement uses TRBV6-4 and TRBJ1-5; the D gene is possibly TRBD1 (6 bases). The CDR3 sequence is 16 residues long. V was pared by 6 bases and J by 0 bases, with 15 bases between. Germline-derived CDR1 and CDR2 are MRHNA and SNTAGT. In nucleotides, the CDR3 is TGTGCCAGCAGGGCTACAGGGTATACTAGCAATCAGCCCCAGCATTTT. Translated, it gives CASRATGYTSNQPQHF.

This clone was counted once. V is TRBV28 and J is TRBJ1-1; D uncertain. The V gene's germline CDR1 is MDHEN and CDR2 SYDVKM. This CDR3 is built from 15 residues. The V end lost 1 base, the J end lost 5 bases, and 14 bases lay between the germline ends. This CDR3 is CASSLYSSGGTEAFF. The CDR3 DNA sequence: TGTGCCAGCAGTTTATACTCTTCTGGCGGGACTGAAGCTTTCTTT.

The chain joins TRBV5-4 to TRBJ2-2, with 8 bases fitting TRBD1. The CDR3 runs 15 residues. CDR1 and CDR2 from the germline V gene are SGHNT and YYREEE (reference sequence). V trimming: 2 bases; J trimming: 1 base; junction bases outside the gene matches: 1. The CDR3 sequence: CASSLGTGNTGELFF. The CDR3 nucleotides are TGTGCCAGCAGCTTAGGGACAGGGAACACCGGGGAGCTGTTTTTT.

V and J are TRBV18 and TRBJ2-4; 10 nucleotides line up with TRBD1. The CDR3 contains 14 residues. V gave up 4 bases and J gave up 4 bases; unmatched junction bases: 1. Germline-derived CDR1 and CDR2 are KGHSH and LQKENI. CDR3 in amino acids: CASSQGQGKNIQYF. For the CDR3, the DNA is TGTGCCAGCTCACAGGGACAGGGGAAAAACATTCAGTACTTC.

This clone has just a few counts. The rearrangement uses TRBV7-9 and TRBJ2-7; TRBD2 agrees at 10 bases. Germline V CDR1 and CDR2: SEHNR, FQNEAQ (reference sequence). CDR3 length: 16 amino acids. Losses at the gene ends were 5 bases for V and 1 base for J; bases not matched to a gene: 8. The CDR3 loop reads CASSLSTSGTSYEQYF. The DNA of the CDR3 is TGTGCCAGCAGCCTCTCTACTAGCGGGACATCCTACGAGCAGTACTTC. The full variable domain, in which reference TRBV7-9 and TRBJ2-7 provide the parts outside the CDR3, is DTGVSQNPRHKITKRGQNVTFRCDPISEHNRLYWYRQTLGQGPEFLTYFQNEAQLEKSRLLSDRFSAERPKGSFSTLEIQRTEQGDSAMYLCASSLSTSGTSYEQYFGPGTRLTVT.

J is TRBJ2-7 and V is TRBV2; 10 nucleotides match TRBD2. Germline trimming cut 6 bases from V and 3 bases from J; bases unmatched to any gene: 11. This CDR3 is built from 16 residues. The V gene's germline CDR1 is SNHLY and CDR2 FYNNEI. The CDR3 DNA follows: TGTGCCAGCAGCTCTAGCGGGAGCCCCCAATTCTACGAGCAGTACTTC. Its protein product is CASSSSGSPQFYEQYF.

This clone was detected only a few times. The chain employs TRBV27 and TRBJ2-7; D possibly corresponds to TRBD1 (5 bases). This CDR3 comprises 13 residues. Germline values: CDR1 MNHEY, CDR2 SMNVEV (reference sequence). Trimming removed 0 bases at V and 3 bases at J, with 6 bases between. The CDR3 DNA is TGTGCCAGCAGTTTATCCGACAGCTACGAGCAGTACTTC. It codes for CASSLSDSYEQYF.

This clone was seen just once. CDR3 sequence (DNA): TGTGCCAGCTCATTAGCGGGACCGGGGAATGAGCAGTTCTTC. Translated, it gives CASSLAGPGNEQFF. The J gene is TRBJ2-1, the V gene TRBV2, with 8 bases identical to TRBD2. CDR3 length: 14 residues. V gave up 8 bases and J gave up 7 bases; unmatched junction bases: 10. The germline V gene has CDR1 SNHLY and CDR2 FYNNEI.

The rearrangement uses TRBV15 and TRBJ2-1, with 9 bases matching TRBD1. CDR3 length: 12 residues. From germline, CDR1 is LNHNV and CDR2 YYDKDF (reference sequence). V was pared by 8 bases and J by 7 bases, with 3 bases of the junction left unmatched. CDR3 loop: CATHGQGNEQFF. The CDR3 nucleotides are TGTGCCACCCACGGACAGGGGAATGAGCAGTTCTTC. Supplemented by reference TRBV15 and TRBJ2-1, the full variable domain reads DAMVIQNPRYQVTQFGKPVTLSCSQTLNHNVMYWYQQKSSQAPKLLFHYYDKDFNNEADTPDNFQSRRPNTSFCFLDIRSPGLGDTAMYLCATHGQGNEQFFGPGTRLTVL.

V is TRBV28 and J is TRBJ1-4; D possibly corresponds to TRBD1 (6 bases). The CDR3 extends over 17 amino acids. Germline V lookup: CDR1 MDHEN, CDR2 SYDVKM. Deletions cut 3 bases from V and 0 bases from J, with 14 bases between. The CDR3 is CASSFPTGRATNEKLFF. The CDR3 DNA sequence: TGTGCCAGCAGTTTCCCCACAGGGAGGGCAACTAATGAAAAACTGTTTTTT.

V and J are TRBV5-1 and TRBJ2-1; TRBD1 matches 12 bases. Per germline, CDR1 SGHRS and CDR2 YFSETQ. The CDR3 runs to 19 residues. V dropped 4 bases and J dropped 3; count of bases not matched to a gene: 14. The CDR3 DNA reads as TGCGCCAGCAGCCTACTCGGGACAGGGGGCGCCAACCTCTACAATGAGCAGTTCTTC. It encodes CASSLLGTGGANLYNEQFF. The full variable domain, its missing parts supplied by reference TRBV5-1 and TRBJ2-1, is KAGVTQTPRYLIKTRGQQVTLSCSPISGHRSVSWYQQTPGQGLQFLFEYFSETQRNKGNFPGRFSGRQFSNSRSEMNVSTLELGDSALYLCASSLLGTGGANLYNEQFFGPGTRLTVL.

J is TRBJ1-3 and V is TRBV10-3; 8 bases match TRBD1. Germline-derived CDR1 and CDR2 are ENHRY and SYGVKD. V trimming: 7 bases; J trimming: 6 bases; junction bases outside the gene matches: 8. This CDR3 region has 14 residues. DNA of the CDR3: TGTGCCATCACACAGGGGGTTACAGTAAACACCATATATTTT. Residues: CAITQGVTVNTIYF.

V gene TRBV30 combines with J gene TRBJ2-1, with 7 positions matching TRBD2. V lost 2 bases, J lost 7 bases, and 14 bases stayed unmatched. There are 16 residues in the CDR3. Germline values: CDR1 GTSNPN, CDR2 SVGIG (reference sequence). CDR3: CAWSPIGGLVLNEQFF. CDR3 DNA: TGTGCCTGGAGTCCGATAGGAGGACTAGTTTTGAATGAGCAGTTCTTC.

As to this clone: Other DNA sequences within the sample encode an identical CDR3. The rearrangement links TRBV6-4 to TRBJ2-1, with D perhaps TRBD2 (6 bases). Germline loops: CDR1 MRHNA, CDR2 SNTAGT. The CDR3 spans 15 residues. Trimming pared 0 bases from V and 0 bases from J, leaving 6 bases between. The CDR3 DNA follows: TGTGCCAGCAGTGACTCTAGCGGCTCCTACAATGAGCAGTTCTTC. It codes for CASSDSSGSYNEQFF.

This clone was observed once. The rearrangement uses TRBV2 and TRBJ2-2; 11 positions agree with TRBD1. Looked up from germline, CDR1 is SNHLY and CDR2 is FYNNEI. This CDR3 spans 14 amino acids. Trimming took 8 bases from V and 3 from J; bases not matched to a gene: 2. The CDR3 here is CASWTGGDTGELFF. DNA for the CDR3: TGTGCCAGCTGGACAGGGGGCGACACCGGGGAGCTGTTTTTT.

The CDR3 sequence is CASSLRTGGVSHGYTF. CDR3 coding DNA: TGTGCCAGCAGTCTCCGGACAGGGGGCGTTAGTCATGGCTACACCTTC. The V call is TRBV28, the J call TRBJ1-2, with 11 bases that match TRBD1. Germline CDR1 and CDR2: MDHEN and SYDVKM. This CDR3 contains 16 residues. Trimming cost V 5 bases and J 6 bases; bases outside gene matches: 11.

This chain uses TRBV9 with TRBJ2-3, with D hard to call. V shed 0 bases and J shed 5 bases, with 7 bases lying between them. Germline V CDR1 and CDR2: SGDLS, YYNGEE. The CDR3 contains 13 residues. The CDR3 sequence is CASSVASQDTQYF. The CDR3 region has the DNA TGTGCCAGCAGCGTAGCCTCACAAGATACGCAGTATTTT.

The chain recombines TRBV28 with TRBJ2-2, with 7 positions matching TRBD2. V lost 4 bases, J lost 6 bases, and 11 bases stayed unmatched. The CDR3 spans 16 residues. CDR1 and CDR2 from the germline V gene are MDHEN and SYDVKM. The CDR3 protein is CASSSPPGGSPGELFF. CDR3 DNA: TGTGCCAGCAGTTCCCCCCCGGGCGGGAGCCCCGGGGAGCTGTTTTTT.

The genes are TRBV7-9 and TRBJ2-1; possible D gene TRBD1, 5 bases. Germline V CDR1 and CDR2: SEHNR, FQNEAQ (reference sequence). With 2 bases removed from V and 3 bases from J, the gap between germline ends came to 17 bases. The CDR3 loop spans 17 amino acids. CDR3 region: CASSLSKGYLLYNEQFF. The CDR3 DNA reads as TGTGCCAGCAGCTTATCCAAGGGGTATTTACTCTACAATGAGCAGTTCTTC.